This T cell receptor beta chain is drawn from a study of radiotherapy plus CTLA-4 blockade in lung cancer. Study details: An objective response was seen in roughly a sixth of patients, and disease control in about 31%. Findings and limits, study-wide: Peripheral blood showed expansion of tumor-derived TCR clones after radiotherapy and ipilimumab.

Produced via immunoSEQ multiplex PCR; TCRdb's table is partial and in-frame only. The data show roughly 90,000 clones, around nine tenths seen once. Per germline, CDR1 LNHDA and CDR2 SQIVND (reference sequence). CDR3 length: 16 residues. The V gene lost 5 bases and the J gene lost 0 bases, with 14 bases spanning the gap. This clone was detected only once. Its antigen remains unknown. Enrolled patients, whose metastatic non-small-cell lung cancer was chemo-refractory, received focal radiation plus CTLA-4 blockade with ipilimumab. J is TRBJ1-5 and V is TRBV19; the D is unclear. The source was peripheral blood, collected from a patient treated with radiotherapy plus ipilimumab. The sequence was obtained from a human donor with non-small cell lung cancer that progressed on radiotherapy plus ipilimumab. This CDR3 is CASSEKGYDSNQPQHF. The DNA of the CDR3 is TGTGCCAGTAGTGAGAAAGGATACGATAGCAATCAGCCCCAGCATTTT.